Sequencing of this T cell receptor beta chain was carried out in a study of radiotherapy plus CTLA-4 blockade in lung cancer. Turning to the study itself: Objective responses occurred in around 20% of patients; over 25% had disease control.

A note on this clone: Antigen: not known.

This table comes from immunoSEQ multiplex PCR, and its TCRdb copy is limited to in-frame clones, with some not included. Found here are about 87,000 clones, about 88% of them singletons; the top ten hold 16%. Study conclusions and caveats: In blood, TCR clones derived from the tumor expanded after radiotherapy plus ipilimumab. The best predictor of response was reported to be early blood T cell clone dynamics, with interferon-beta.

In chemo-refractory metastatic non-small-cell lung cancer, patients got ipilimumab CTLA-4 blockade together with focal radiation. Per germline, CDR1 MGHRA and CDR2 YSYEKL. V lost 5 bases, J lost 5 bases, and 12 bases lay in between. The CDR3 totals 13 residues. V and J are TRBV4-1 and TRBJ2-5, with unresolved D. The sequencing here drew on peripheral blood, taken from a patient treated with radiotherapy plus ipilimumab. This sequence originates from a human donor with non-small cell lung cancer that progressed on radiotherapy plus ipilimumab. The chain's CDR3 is CASSRLTSETQYF. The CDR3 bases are TGCGCCAGCAGCAGACTCACTTCGGAGACCCAGTACTTC.